This TCR beta chain originates from a study of blood T cell repertoires in COVID-19. Looking at the study overall: Some COVID-19 samples were acute and others convalescent; all came from the United States, Italy and Spain. T cells, B-cell-depleted T cells, or PBMCs supplied cDNA or gDNA.

The method was immunoSEQ multiplex PCR; TCRdb's version includes in-frame clones alone and lacks a portion of them. This table has a few hundred thousand clones, about 90% appearing once. This clone appeared a single time. The V and J ends lost 3 bases and 0 bases respectively, with 24 bases between them. The CDR3 covers 19 residues. CDR1 is MGHRA and CDR2 is YSYEKL in the germline V gene. Seattle enrolled patients during active infection and tracked them longitudinally. The J gene is TRBJ2-7, the V gene TRBV4-1, with D possibly TRBD2 on 5 matching bases. This receptor was taken from a woman aged 25 to 39 with COVID-19, enrolled during active disease. The sequenced sample was peripheral blood. Here the CDR3 DNA reads TGCGCCAGCAGCCACCGGGATGTCAGCTACGAAAGGAGCTCCTACGAGCAGTACTTC. Translated: CASSHRDVSYERSSYEQYF.